This entry is about one TCR beta chain. This sample is drawn from a study of blood T cell repertoires in COVID-19. CDR1 KGHDR and CDR2 SFDVKD come from the germline V gene. The V and J ends lost 12 bases and 2 bases, in that order; junction bases with no gene match: 15. CDR3 length equals 16 residues. The data were produced by immunoSEQ multiplex PCR, yet TCRdb's version contains in-frame clones alone and is incomplete. The data contain 140,000 or so clones, just under 80% of them singletons. This TCR was recovered from a woman aged 55-70 years with acute or convalescent COVID-19. The V call is TRBV24-1, the J call TRBJ2-1, with 7 bases aligning to TRBD2. What was sequenced was peripheral blood. CDR3 in amino acids: CAASRMTGGTYNEQFF. The CDR3 region has the DNA TGTGCCGCATCCAGAATGACGGGGGGTACCTACAATGAGCAGTTCTTC.